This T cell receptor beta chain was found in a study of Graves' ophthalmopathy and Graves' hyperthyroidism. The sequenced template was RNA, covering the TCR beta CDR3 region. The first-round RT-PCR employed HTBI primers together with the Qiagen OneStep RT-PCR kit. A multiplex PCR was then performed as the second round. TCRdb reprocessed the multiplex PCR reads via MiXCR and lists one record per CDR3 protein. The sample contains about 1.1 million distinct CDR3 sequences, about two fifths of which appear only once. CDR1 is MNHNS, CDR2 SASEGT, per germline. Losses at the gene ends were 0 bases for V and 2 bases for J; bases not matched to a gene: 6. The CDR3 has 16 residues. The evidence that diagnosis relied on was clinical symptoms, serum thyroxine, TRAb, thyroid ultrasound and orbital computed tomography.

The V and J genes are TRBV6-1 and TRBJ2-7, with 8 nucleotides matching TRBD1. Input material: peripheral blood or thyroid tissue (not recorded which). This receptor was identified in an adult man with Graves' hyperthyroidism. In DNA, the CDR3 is TGTGCCAGCAGTGAAGCCCAAGGACAGGGTACCTACGAGCAGTACTTC. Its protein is CASSEAQGQGTYEQYF.